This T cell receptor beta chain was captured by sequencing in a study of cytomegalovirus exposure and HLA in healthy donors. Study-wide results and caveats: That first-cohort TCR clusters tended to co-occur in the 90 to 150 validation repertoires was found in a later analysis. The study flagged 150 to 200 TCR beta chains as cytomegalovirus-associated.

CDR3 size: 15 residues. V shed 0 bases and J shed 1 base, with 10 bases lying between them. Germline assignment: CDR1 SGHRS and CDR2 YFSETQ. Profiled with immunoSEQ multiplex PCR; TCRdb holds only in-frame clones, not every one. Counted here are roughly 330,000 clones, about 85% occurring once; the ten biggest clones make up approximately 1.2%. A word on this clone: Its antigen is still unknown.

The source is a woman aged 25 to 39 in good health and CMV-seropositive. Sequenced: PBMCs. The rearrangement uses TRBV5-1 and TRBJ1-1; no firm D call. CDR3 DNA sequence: TGCGCCAGCAGCTTGGTTGCAGGAGAGAACACTGAAGCTTTCTTT. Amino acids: CASSLVAGENTEAFF.